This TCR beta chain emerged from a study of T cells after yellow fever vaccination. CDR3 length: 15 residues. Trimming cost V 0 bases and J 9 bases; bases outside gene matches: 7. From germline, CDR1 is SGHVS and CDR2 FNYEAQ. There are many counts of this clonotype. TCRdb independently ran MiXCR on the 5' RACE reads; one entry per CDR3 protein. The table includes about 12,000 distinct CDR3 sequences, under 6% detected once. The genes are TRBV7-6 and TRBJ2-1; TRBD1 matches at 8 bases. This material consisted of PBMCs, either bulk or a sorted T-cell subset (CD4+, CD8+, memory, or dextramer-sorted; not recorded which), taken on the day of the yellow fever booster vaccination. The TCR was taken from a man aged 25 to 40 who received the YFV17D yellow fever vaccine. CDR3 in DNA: TGTGCCAGCAGCTTAGCCCCCGCAGGGGGCGGTGAGCAGTTCTTC. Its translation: CASSLAPAGGGEQFF.